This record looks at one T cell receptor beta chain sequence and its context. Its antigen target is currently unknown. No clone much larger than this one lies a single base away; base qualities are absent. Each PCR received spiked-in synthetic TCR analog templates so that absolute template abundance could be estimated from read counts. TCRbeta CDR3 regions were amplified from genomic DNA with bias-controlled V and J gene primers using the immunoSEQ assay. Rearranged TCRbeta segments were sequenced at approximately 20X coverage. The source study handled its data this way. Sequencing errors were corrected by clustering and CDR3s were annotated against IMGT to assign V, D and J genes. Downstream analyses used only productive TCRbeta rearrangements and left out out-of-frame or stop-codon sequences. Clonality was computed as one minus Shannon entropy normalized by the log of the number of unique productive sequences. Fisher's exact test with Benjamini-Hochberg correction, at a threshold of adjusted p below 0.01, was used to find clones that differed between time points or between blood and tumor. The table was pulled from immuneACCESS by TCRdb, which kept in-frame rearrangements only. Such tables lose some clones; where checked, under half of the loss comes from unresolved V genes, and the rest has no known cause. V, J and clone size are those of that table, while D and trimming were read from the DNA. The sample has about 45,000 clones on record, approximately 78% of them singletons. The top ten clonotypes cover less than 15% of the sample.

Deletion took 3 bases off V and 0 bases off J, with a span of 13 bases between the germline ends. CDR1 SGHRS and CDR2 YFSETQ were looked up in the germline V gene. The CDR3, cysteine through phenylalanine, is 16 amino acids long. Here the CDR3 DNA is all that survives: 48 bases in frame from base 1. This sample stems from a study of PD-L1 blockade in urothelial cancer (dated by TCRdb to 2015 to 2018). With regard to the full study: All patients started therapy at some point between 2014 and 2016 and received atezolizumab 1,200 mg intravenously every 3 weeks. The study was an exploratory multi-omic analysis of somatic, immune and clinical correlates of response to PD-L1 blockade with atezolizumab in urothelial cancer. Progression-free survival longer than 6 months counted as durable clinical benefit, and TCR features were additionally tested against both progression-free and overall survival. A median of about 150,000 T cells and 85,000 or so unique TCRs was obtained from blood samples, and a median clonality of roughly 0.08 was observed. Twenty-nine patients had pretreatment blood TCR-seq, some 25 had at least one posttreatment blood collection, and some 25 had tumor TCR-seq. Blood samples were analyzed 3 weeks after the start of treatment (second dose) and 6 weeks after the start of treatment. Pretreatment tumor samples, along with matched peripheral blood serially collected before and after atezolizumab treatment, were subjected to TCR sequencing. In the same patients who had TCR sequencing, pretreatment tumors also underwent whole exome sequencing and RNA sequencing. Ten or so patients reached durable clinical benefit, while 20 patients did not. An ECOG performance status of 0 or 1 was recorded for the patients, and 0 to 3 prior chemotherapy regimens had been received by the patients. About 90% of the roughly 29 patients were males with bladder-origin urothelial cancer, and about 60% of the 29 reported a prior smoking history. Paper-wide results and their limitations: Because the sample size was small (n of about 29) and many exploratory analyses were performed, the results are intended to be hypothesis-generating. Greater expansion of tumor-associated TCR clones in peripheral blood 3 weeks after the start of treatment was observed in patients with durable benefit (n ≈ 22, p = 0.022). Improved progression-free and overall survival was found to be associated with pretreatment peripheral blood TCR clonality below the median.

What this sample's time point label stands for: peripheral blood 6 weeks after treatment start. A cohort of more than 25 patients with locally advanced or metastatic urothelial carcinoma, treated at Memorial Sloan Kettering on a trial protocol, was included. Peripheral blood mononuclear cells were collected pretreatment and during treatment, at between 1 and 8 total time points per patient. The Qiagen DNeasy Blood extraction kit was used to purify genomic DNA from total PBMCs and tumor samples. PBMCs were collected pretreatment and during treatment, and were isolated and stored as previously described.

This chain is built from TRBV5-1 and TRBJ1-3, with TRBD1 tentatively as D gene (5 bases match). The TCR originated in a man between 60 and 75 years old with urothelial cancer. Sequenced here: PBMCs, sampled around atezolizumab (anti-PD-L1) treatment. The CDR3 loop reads CASSYQGGVSGNTIYF. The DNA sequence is TGCGCCAGCAGCTATCAGGGAGGAGTCTCTGGAAACACCATATATTTT.